The sequence of this TCR beta chain was determined in a study of T cells in Graves' hyperthyroidism and ophthalmopathy. Looking at the study overall: Peripheral blood was collected at initial diagnosis, before any treatment.

Study-level points and caveats: Also found in blood were most expanded thyroid clonotypes above 0.001.

The CDR3 runs 15 residues. J was trimmed by 1 base and V by 6 bases; bases with no gene match: 6. Looked up from germline, CDR1 is SNHLY and CDR2 is FYNNEI. As to this clonotype: Its cognate antigen is unknown.

Orbital computed tomography and thyroid ultrasound, together with serum TRAb and thyroxine and clinical symptoms, were used for diagnoses. There were TCR beta CDR3 regions amplified from RNA transcripts. Carried out on the TCR CDR3, a first-round RT-PCR used the HTBI primer set. A single record per CDR3 protein comes from TCRdb applying MiXCR to the multiplex PCR reads. The repertoire holds 300,000 to 500,000 distinct CDR3 sequences, with approximately 15% as singletons. This receptor was identified in a woman between 25 and 40 years old with Graves' hyperthyroidism. V is TRBV2 and J is TRBJ2-4; the match to TRBD1 covers 7 bases. Material for sequencing was blood. CDR3 sequence reads: CASRQDRTAKNIQYF. The CDR3 nucleotides are TGTGCCAGCAGACAGGACAGGACTGCCAAAAACATTCAGTACTTC.